Following are 21 T cell receptor beta chains from one sample sequenced in a study of blood T cell repertoires in COVID-19. Method: immunoSEQ multiplex PCR; TCRdb's copy keeps in-frame clones and lacks some. The sample lists some 670,000 clones; approximately 90% were seen once. The sequencing sample was made of peripheral blood. These receptors all come from a woman aged 18-29 years with acute or convalescent COVID-19.

The CDR3 sequence: CASSSNRISPLHF. Written as DNA, the CDR3 is TGTGCCAGCAGCTCCAACAGGATCTCACCCCTCCACTTT. The chain has TRBV7-6 and TRBJ1-6, with D possibly matching TRBD1 (5 bases). The germline V and J ends were trimmed by 4 bases and 10 bases, with 11 bases remaining between them. This CDR3 is 13 amino acids long. Germline CDR1 is SGHVS and CDR2 is FNYEAQ.

This clone was seen a handful of times. The chain links TRBV2 to TRBJ1-2; D is undetermined. V shed 5 bases and J shed 0 bases, with 16 bases lying between them. Germline loops: CDR1 SNHLY, CDR2 FYNNEI. The CDR3 runs 16 residues. The CDR3, as DNA: TGTGCCAGCAGTCTAAGGACTGAGTTAGCTAACTATGGCTACACCTTC. Residues: CASSLRTELANYGYTF.

This clone has a handful of counts. The rearrangement uses TRBV4-1 and TRBJ1-1, with 8 bases that match TRBD1. Germline assignment: CDR1 MGHRA and CDR2 YSYEKL. J lost 8 bases, V lost 0 bases, and 2 bases had no gene match. The CDR3 totals 13 residues. CDR3 region: CASSQEAGGEAFF. For the CDR3, the DNA is TGCGCCAGCAGCCAAGAGGCAGGGGGCGAAGCTTTCTTT.

This chain uses TRBV30 with TRBJ1-4; TRBD1 aligns across 7 bases. The germline gives CDR1 GTSNPN, CDR2 SVGIG (reference sequence). Germline trimming cut 2 bases from V and 8 bases from J; bases unmatched to any gene: 5. This CDR3 spans 13 amino acids. The CDR3 region is CAWSIQGMEKLFF. Written as DNA, the CDR3 is TGTGCCTGGAGTATACAGGGGATGGAAAAACTGTTTTTT.

The J gene is TRBJ2-2, the V gene TRBV19; TRBD2 agrees at 13 bases. The CDR3 sequence is 19 residues long. J lost 2 bases, V lost 1 base, and 7 bases had no gene match. Germline CDR1 reads LNHDA; CDR2 reads SQIVND (reference sequence). CDR3 residues: CASSIARTSGGLNTGELFF. The DNA for the CDR3 is TGTGCCAGTAGTATAGCCCGGACTAGCGGGGGCCTTAACACCGGGGAGCTGTTTTTT.

The rearrangement uses TRBV27 and TRBJ2-1; TRBD2 agrees at 9 bases. The CDR3 sequence is 16 residues long. The germline gives CDR1 MNHEY, CDR2 SMNVEV (reference sequence). V gave up 0 bases and J gave up 5 bases; unmatched junction bases: 5. CDR3 DNA sequence: TGTGCCAGCAGTTTATCAACTAGCGGGCGGGACAATGAGCAGTTCTTC. As protein: CASSLSTSGRDNEQFF.

This rearrangement joins TRBV5-4 to TRBJ2-6; TRBD2 matches 7 bases. The germline CDR1 and CDR2 sequences are SGHNT and YYREEE (reference sequence). The CDR3 totals 15 residues. The junction had 0 bases not matched to a gene; V was cut back by 3 bases and J by 0 bases. CDR3 protein: CASSWEGSGANVLTF. CDR3 nucleotide sequence: TGTGCCAGCAGCTGGGAGGGCTCTGGGGCCAACGTCCTGACTTTC.

This chain uses TRBV4-2 with TRBJ1-2; 8 positions match TRBD1. Germline V lookup: CDR1 LGHNA, CDR2 YNFKEQ. The CDR3 covers 17 residues. The ends lost 1 base at V and 4 bases at J; junction bases unmatched: 11. Written as DNA, the CDR3 is TGTGCCAGCAGCCAAGGGACAGGGCCCTCAAAGGGCTATGGCTACACCTTC. Translating it yields CASSQGTGPSKGYGYTF.

J is TRBJ1-1 and V is TRBV30; possibly TRBD1 for D (5 bases). With 0 bases removed from V and 9 bases from J, the gap between germline ends came to 8 bases. Germline assignment: CDR1 GTSNPN and CDR2 SVGIG (reference sequence). The CDR3 runs to 11 residues. Here the CDR3 DNA reads TGTGCCTGGAGTGTGGGACTCAAAGCTTTCTTT. This sequence encodes CAWSVGLKAFF.

The genes are TRBV5-5 and TRBJ2-7; D is uncertain. Between the trimmed V and J ends, which lost 0 bases and 0 bases, there was a span of 13 bases. This CDR3 has 16 residues. CDR1 SGHKS and CDR2 YYEKEE come from the germline V gene (reference sequence). CDR3 sequence (DNA): TGTGCCAGCAGCTTGGCTCCGGAGTTTATCTCCTACGAGCAGTACTTC. Protein product: CASSLAPEFISYEQYF.

The chain employs TRBV19 and TRBJ1-2; 11 positions agree with TRBD1. The CDR3 totals 17 residues. CDR1 LNHDA and CDR2 SQIVND come from the germline V gene (reference sequence). After removal of 7 bases from V and 4 bases from J, the junction contained 14 bases not matched to a gene. The CDR3 nucleotides read TGTGCCAGTATGCCGGACAGGGGGCAGGTGAGGGGCTATGGCTACACCTTC. Protein: CASMPDRGQVRGYGYTF.

In its sample, this clone was seen once. The V call is TRBV7-2, the J call TRBJ1-2; 7 nucleotides line up with TRBD1. Looked up from germline, CDR1 is SGHTA and CDR2 is FQGNSA. This CDR3 has 16 residues. V lost 3 bases to trimming and J lost 3 bases; unmatched junction nucleotides: 10. CDR3 sequence reads: CASSFPSGGRDYGYTF. DNA for the CDR3: TGTGCCAGCAGCTTCCCGTCAGGGGGTAGGGACTATGGCTACACCTTC.

This rearrangement joins TRBV7-9 to TRBJ2-1; D might be TRBD1 (5 bases). Germline V gives CDR1 SEHNR, CDR2 FQNEAQ (reference sequence). The CDR3 extends over 14 amino acids. Deletions cut 2 bases from V and 6 bases from J, with 11 bases between. The CDR3 loop is CASSLTSDTNEQFF. Here the CDR3 DNA reads TGTGCCAGCAGCTTAACCTCGGACACCAATGAGCAGTTCTTC.

The chain uses TRBV5-1 and TRBJ1-1; 7 nucleotides align to TRBD1. CDR1 and CDR2 from the germline V gene are SGHRS and YFSETQ. The junction had 25 bases not matched to a gene; V was cut back by 4 bases and J by 4 bases. This CDR3 region has 20 residues. CDR3 loop: CASSPRSKGGPTGVGTEAFF. CDR3 DNA sequence: TGCGCCAGCAGCCCACGGAGTAAGGGTGGGCCCACAGGGGTGGGCACTGAAGCTTTCTTT. The variable domain in full, completed from reference TRBV5-1 and TRBJ1-1, reads KAGVTQTPRYLIKTRGQQVTLSCSPISGHRSVSWYQQTPGQGLQFLFEYFSETQRNKGNFPGRFSGRQFSNSRSEMNVSTLELGDSALYLCASSPRSKGGPTGVGTEAFFGQGTRLTVV.

The rearrangement uses TRBV5-6 and TRBJ2-7, with 8 bases aligning to TRBD2. The CDR3 sequence is 14 residues long. Unmatched junction bases numbered 10, after V lost 5 bases and J lost 6 bases. The V gene's germline CDR1 is SGHDT and CDR2 YYEEEE. CDR3 residues: CASSSMGLDAEQYF. The CDR3 DNA reads as TGTGCCAGCAGTTCGATGGGACTAGATGCCGAGCAGTACTTC.

This clone was observed once. The chain has TRBV25-1 and TRBJ2-3; 7 positions match TRBD2. The CDR3 consists of 16 residues. CDR1 is MGHDK and CDR2 is SYGVNS in the germline V gene. With 4 bases clipped from V and 7 bases from J, the junction kept 14 bases outside the gene matches. In DNA form, the CDR3 reads TGTGCCAGCAGTGTCCCGACTAGCAGTAGGAGAAATACGCAGTATTTT. Translated, it gives CASSVPTSSRRNTQYF. Using reference TRBV25-1 and TRBJ2-3 for the parts outside the CDR3, the full variable domain is EADIYQTPRYLVIGTGKKITLECSQTMGHDKMYWYQQDPGMELHLIHYSYGVNSTEKGDLSSESTVSRIRTEHFPLTLESARPSHTSQYLCASSVPTSSRRNTQYFGPGTRLTVL.

In its sample, this clone was seen a few times. The gene calls are TRBV18 and TRBJ1-1; possible D gene TRBD1, 5 bases. The CDR3 length is 15 residues. Per the germline V gene, CDR1 is KGHSH and CDR2 is LQKENI. With 1 base removed from V and 6 bases from J, the gap between germline ends came to 15 bases. The CDR3 is CASSPLQGSVAEAFF. DNA of the CDR3: TGTGCCAGCTCACCACTTCAGGGCTCCGTGGCTGAAGCTTTCTTT.

This clone has a single count. This chain joins TRBV4-3 and TRBJ1-5, with 8 positions matching TRBD1. The CDR3 has 17 amino acids. Trimming cost V 4 bases and J 0 bases; bases outside gene matches: 8. Germline V gene sequence: CDR1 LGHNA, CDR2 YSLEER. CDR3 sequence reads: CASSPDRVLFSNQPQHF. The DNA of the CDR3 is TGCGCCAGCAGCCCGGACAGGGTGCTATTTAGCAATCAGCCCCAGCATTTT.

This chain connects TRBV7-2 to TRBJ1-2, with 7 bases matching TRBD1. V dropped 6 bases and J dropped 3; count of bases not matched to a gene: 4. This CDR3 has 13 residues. Looked up from germline, CDR1 is SGHTA and CDR2 is FQGNSA. CDR3 amino acids: CASSPDRDYGYTF. In DNA, the CDR3 is TGTGCCAGCAGTCCAGACAGGGACTATGGCTACACCTTC. The full variable domain, with the rest looked up from reference TRBV7-2 and TRBJ1-2, is GAGVSQSPSNKVTEKGKDVELRCDPISGHTALYWYRQSLGQGLEFLIYFQGNSAPDKSGLPSDRFSAERTGGSVSTLTIQRTQQEDSAVYLCASSPDRDYGYTFGSGTRLTVV.

J is TRBJ1-1 and V is TRBV19, with D perhaps matching TRBD1 (5 bases). The CDR3 has 14 residues. Trimming stripped 8 bases from V and 4 bases from J, with 17 bases between. From germline, CDR1 is LNHDA and CDR2 SQIVND (reference sequence). The CDR3 DNA reads TGTGCCAGTCTCGAGGGGAGGGGACGCACTGAAGCTTTCTTT. Encoded protein: CASLEGRGRTEAFF. The whole variable domain, remainder taken from reference TRBV19 and TRBJ1-1, is DGGITQSPKYLFRKEGQNVTLSCEQNLNHDAMYWYRQDPGQGLRLIYYSQIVNDFQKGDIAEGYSVSREKKESFPLTVTSAQKNPTAFYLCASLEGRGRTEAFFGQGTRLTVV.

J is TRBJ1-5 and V is TRBV6-2 or TRBV6-3; TRBD1 aligns across 7 bases. V lost 2 bases and J lost 4; bases outside the gene matches: 5. The CDR3 extends over 15 amino acids. Germline V gene lookup returns CDR1 MNHEY and CDR2 SVGEGT. CDR3 amino acids: CASSYPRTGNQPQHF. The CDR3, as DNA: TGTGCCAGCAGTTACCCCCGGACAGGAAATCAGCCCCAGCATTTT.